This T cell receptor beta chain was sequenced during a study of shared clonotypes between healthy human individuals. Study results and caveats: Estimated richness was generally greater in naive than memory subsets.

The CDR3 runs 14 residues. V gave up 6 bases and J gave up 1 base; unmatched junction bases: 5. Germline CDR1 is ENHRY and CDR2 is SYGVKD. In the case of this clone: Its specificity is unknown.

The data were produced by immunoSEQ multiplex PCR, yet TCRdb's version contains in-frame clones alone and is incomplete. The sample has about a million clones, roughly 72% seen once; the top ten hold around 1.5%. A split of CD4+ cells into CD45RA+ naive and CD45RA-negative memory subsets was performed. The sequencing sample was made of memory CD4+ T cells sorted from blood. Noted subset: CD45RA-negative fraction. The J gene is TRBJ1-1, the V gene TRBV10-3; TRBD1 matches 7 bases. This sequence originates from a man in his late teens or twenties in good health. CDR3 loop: CAIRRTGPNTEAFF. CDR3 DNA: TGTGCCATCAGAAGGACAGGACCGAACACTGAAGCTTTCTTT.